The 16 T cell receptor beta chains below come from one sample, sequenced in a study of blood T cell repertoires in COVID-19. Some clones are missing from TCRdb's copy, which holds only in-frame ones; the method was immunoSEQ multiplex PCR. The sample includes some 90,000 clones, roughly 90% of them seen just once. The sequenced sample consisted of peripheral blood. The receptor source for this set is a man aged 50 or older with COVID-19, enrolled during active disease.

In nucleotides, the CDR3 is TGTGCCAGCAGCCAAGCCGGGGGGGCCCCCTACGAGCAGTACTTC. It codes for CASSQAGGAPYEQYF. This chain uses TRBV3-1 (or the pseudogene TRBV3-2) with TRBJ2-7; 8 bases are shared with TRBD2. Unmatched junction bases numbered 4, after V lost 1 base and J lost 2 bases. This CDR3 is 15 amino acids long. CDR1 is LGHDT and CDR2 is YNNKEL in the germline V gene (reference sequence).

The V gene is TRBV28, the J gene TRBJ2-2; D is uncertain. Germline CDR1 and CDR2: MDHEN and SYDVKM. The CDR3 has 12 amino acids. V dropped 6 bases and J dropped 7 bases, with 9 bases sitting between them. The CDR3 nucleotides are TGTGCCAGCAGCCTAGGCTTCGGGGAGCTGTTTTTT. Residues: CASSLGFGELFF. Full variable domain (remainder filled in from reference TRBV28 and TRBJ2-2): DVKVTQSSRYLVKRTGEKVFLECVQDMDHENMFWYRQDPGLGLRLIYFSYDVKMKEKGDIPEGYSVSREKKERFSLILESASTNQTSMYLCASSLGFGELFFGEGSRLTVL.

This chain joins TRBV10-2 and TRBJ2-5; 10 bases match TRBD2. Germline V gives CDR1 WSHSY, CDR2 SAAADI. The CDR3 sequence is 16 residues long. V trimming: 4 bases; J trimming: 4 bases; junction bases outside the gene matches: 9. For the CDR3, the DNA is TGCGCCAGCAGTGTACTTAGCGGGGGGAGGGGAGAGACCCAGTACTTC. It translates to CASSVLSGGRGETQYF.

A few counts support this clone. The chain is built from TRBV14 and TRBJ1-3; TRBD1 is a possible D gene (5 bases). The CDR3 runs to 16 residues. Germline V gives CDR1 SGHDN, CDR2 FVKESK. With 1 base removed from V and 7 bases from J, the gap between germline ends came to 17 bases. CDR3: CASSQGSVAGGNTIYF. The CDR3 DNA is TGTGCCAGCAGCCAAGGTTCGGTAGCTGGGGGGAACACCATATATTTT.

V is TRBV19 and J is TRBJ2-2; 9 nucleotides agree with TRBD1. J gave up 4 bases and V 7 bases, and 10 bases lay outside the gene matches. The germline gives CDR1 LNHDA, CDR2 SQIVND (reference sequence). The CDR3 is 16 residues long. Here the CDR3 DNA reads TGTGCCAGTAACCCCGGGACAGGGTCGGGCACCGGGGAGCTGTTTTTT. Translation: CASNPGTGSGTGELFF. The complete variable domain, with remaining parts taken from reference TRBV19 and TRBJ2-2, reads DGGITQSPKYLFRKEGQNVTLSCEQNLNHDAMYWYRQDPGQGLRLIYYSQIVNDFQKGDIAEGYSVSREKKESFPLTVTSAQKNPTAFYLCASNPGTGSGTGELFFGEGSRLTVL.

The V and J genes are TRBV18 and TRBJ1-2; 7 bases align to TRBD1. CDR3 length equals 13 residues. V was pared by 5 bases and J by 6 bases, with 6 bases of the junction left unmatched. The V gene's germline CDR1 is KGHSH and CDR2 LQKENI. CDR3 DNA sequence: TGTGCCAGCTCAACGACCAGGGGGAATGGCTACACCTTC. The encoded protein is CASSTTRGNGYTF.

The chain recombines TRBV29-1 with TRBJ2-5, with a possible D match to TRBD2 (6 bases). This CDR3 has 11 amino acids. Germline lookup yields CDR1 SQVTM and CDR2 ANQGSEA. CDR3 amino acids: CNRRGTETQYF. The CDR3 nucleotides read TGCAACCGTAGAGGGACTGAGACCCAGTACTTC.

This chain connects TRBV19 to TRBJ2-7; 11 bases match TRBD1. CDR3 length: 15 residues. Looked up from germline, CDR1 is LNHDA and CDR2 is SQIVND (reference sequence). V was clipped by 6 bases and J by 1 base; unmatched bases: 5. In nucleotides, the CDR3 is TGTGCCAGTAGCCTCCGGGACAGGGGGTCCTACGAGCAGTACTTC. This translates into CASSLRDRGSYEQYF.

The chain links TRBV29-1 to TRBJ2-7; tentative D call: TRBD1 (6 bases). From germline, CDR1 is SQVTM and CDR2 ANQGSEA. The CDR3 covers 16 residues. Trimming removed 6 bases from V and 3 bases from J, with 24 bases in between. Here the CDR3 reads CSVHMAGQSSLYEQYF. The CDR3 DNA follows: TGCAGCGTCCATATGGCCGGACAGTCATCCCTCTACGAGCAGTACTTC.

This rearrangement joins TRBV7-9 to TRBJ2-5, with 7 bases that match TRBD2. The CDR3 covers 12 residues. The trim removed 3 bases at V and 5 bases at J, leaving 0 bases unmatched. Germline V CDR1 and CDR2: SEHNR, FQNEAQ (reference sequence). CDR3 sequence: CASSFGGETQYF. The DNA for the CDR3 is TGTGCCAGCAGCTTCGGGGGGGAGACCCAGTACTTC.

This clone showed up just a few times. The chain recombines TRBV2 with TRBJ2-5, with D maybe TRBD2 (5 bases). From germline, CDR1 is SNHLY and CDR2 FYNNEI. The CDR3 consists of 15 residues. V was clipped by 1 base and J by 4 bases, with 13 bases between them. CDR3 bases: TGTGCCAGCAGTGAAGGGCTAGCCCTGGGAGAGACCCAGTACTTC. It codes for CASSEGLALGETQYF.

The V call is TRBV4-3, the J call TRBJ2-5, with 12 positions matching TRBD1. Germline V lookup: CDR1 LGHNA, CDR2 YSLEER. With V trimmed by 1 base and J by 5 bases, 8 bases remained unmatched. The CDR3 contains 17 residues. The CDR3 loop reads CASSQGPGQGAVETQYF. In nucleotides, the CDR3 is TGCGCCAGCAGCCAAGGACCGGGACAGGGGGCTGTGGAGACCCAGTACTTC.

This rearrangement joins TRBV10-2 to TRBJ1-1; the D gene is possibly TRBD1 (5 bases). Germline CDR1 and CDR2: WSHSY and SAAADI. CDR3 length: 13 residues. V was pared by 5 bases and J by 5 bases, with 12 bases between. The CDR3 DNA follows: TGCGCCAGCAGTTTTCAGCAGGGAACTGAAGCTTTCTTT. Translating gives CASSFQQGTEAFF.

The genes are TRBV5-1 and TRBJ2-7; D possibly corresponds to TRBD1 (5 bases). Trimming shortened V by 2 bases and J by 1 base, and 10 bases separated the two germline ends. The CDR3 has 14 amino acids. The germline V gene encodes CDR1 SGHRS and CDR2 YFSETQ. The CDR3 DNA follows: TGCGCCAGCAGCTTCACAGGTTTTTCCTACGAGCAGTACTTC. This codes for CASSFTGFSYEQYF. The full variable domain, in which reference TRBV5-1 and TRBJ2-7 provide the parts outside the CDR3, is KAGVTQTPRYLIKTRGQQVTLSCSPISGHRSVSWYQQTPGQGLQFLFEYFSETQRNKGNFPGRFSGRQFSNSRSEMNVSTLELGDSALYLCASSFTGFSYEQYFGPGTRLTVT.

J is TRBJ1-3 and V is TRBV7-8, with unresolved D. Germline V gene data show CDR1 as SGHVS and CDR2 as FQNEAQ. CDR3 size: 15 residues. V shed 1 base and J shed 0 bases, with 7 bases lying between them. Here the CDR3 DNA reads TGTGCCAGCAGCTTAGGACTCATCTCTGGAAACACCATATATTTT. It translates to CASSLGLISGNTIYF.

The V and J genes are TRBV5-1 and TRBJ2-7, with a weak D call TRBD1 (6 bases). Trimming removed 0 bases from V and 3 bases from J, with 16 bases in between. This CDR3 has 16 residues. Germline CDR1 and CDR2: SGHRS and YFSETQ. The CDR3 loop reads CASSLAAGAKIYEQYF. CDR3 DNA: TGCGCCAGCAGCTTGGCCGCAGGGGCCAAAATCTACGAGCAGTACTTC. The full variable domain, its missing parts supplied by reference TRBV5-1 and TRBJ2-7, is KAGVTQTPRYLIKTRGQQVTLSCSPISGHRSVSWYQQTPGQGLQFLFEYFSETQRNKGNFPGRFSGRQFSNSRSEMNVSTLELGDSALYLCASSLAAGAKIYEQYFGPGTRLTVT.